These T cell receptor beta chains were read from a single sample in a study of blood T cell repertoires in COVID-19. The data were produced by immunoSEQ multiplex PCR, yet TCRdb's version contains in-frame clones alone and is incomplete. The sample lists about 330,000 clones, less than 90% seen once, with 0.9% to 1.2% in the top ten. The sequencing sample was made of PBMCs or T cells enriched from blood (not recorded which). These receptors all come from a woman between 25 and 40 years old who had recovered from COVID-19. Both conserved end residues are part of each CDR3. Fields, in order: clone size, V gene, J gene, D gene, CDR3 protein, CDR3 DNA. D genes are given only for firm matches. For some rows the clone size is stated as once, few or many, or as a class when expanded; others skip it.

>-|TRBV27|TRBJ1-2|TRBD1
CASARWDRDWVGYGYTF
TGTGCCAGCGCGCGTTGGGACAGGGATTGGGTAGGCTATGGCTACACCTTC
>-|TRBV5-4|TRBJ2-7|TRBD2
CASSLGSGGPYERYF
TGTGCCAGCAGCCTAGGGAGCGGGGGACCGTACGAGCGGTACTTC
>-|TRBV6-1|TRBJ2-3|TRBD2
CASSELAGGTTDTQYF
TGTGCCAGCAGTGAGCTCGCGGGGGGGACCACAGATACGCAGTATTTT
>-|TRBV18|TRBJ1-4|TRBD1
CASSNRTGRATNEKLFF
TGTGCCAGCTCAAACAGGACAGGGAGGGCAACTAATGAAAAACTGTTTTTT
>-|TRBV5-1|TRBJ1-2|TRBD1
CASSLEQGTTGYTF
TGCGCCAGCAGCTTGGAACAGGGGACGACCGGCTACACCTTC
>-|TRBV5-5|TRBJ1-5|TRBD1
CASNEQGALDQPQHF
TGTGCCAGCAACGAACAGGGGGCATTAGATCAGCCCCAGCATTTT
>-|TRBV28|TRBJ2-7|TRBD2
CASTWGGVSYEQYF
TGTGCCAGCACCTGGGGGGGGGTCTCCTACGAGCAGTACTTC
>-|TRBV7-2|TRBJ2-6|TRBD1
CASRGGPGQGAVRANVLTF
TGTGCCAGCAGAGGGGGACCGGGACAGGGGGCGGTTAGGGCCAACGTCCTGACTTTC
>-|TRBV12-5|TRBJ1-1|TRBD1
CASGLHGTANTEAFF
TGTGCTAGTGGTTTGCACGGGACAGCGAACACTGAAGCTTTCTTT
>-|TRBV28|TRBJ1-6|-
CASSFGRLSGNSPLHF
TGTGCCAGCAGTTTTGGGAGATTAAGCGGTAATTCACCCCTCCACTTT
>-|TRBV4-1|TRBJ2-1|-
CASSQSLASYNEQFF
TGCGCCAGCAGCCAGAGCCTAGCGAGTTACAATGAGCAGTTCTTC
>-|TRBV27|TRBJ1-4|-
CASSLAGEKLFF
TGTGCCAGCAGTTTGGCAGGTGAAAAACTGTTTTTT
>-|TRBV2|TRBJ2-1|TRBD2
CASSERRGGYNEQFF
TGTGCCAGCAGTGAACGTCGCGGGGGCTACAATGAGCAGTTCTTC
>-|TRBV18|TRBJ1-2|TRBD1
CASSPDGQGYGYTF
TGTGCCAGCTCACCGGACGGACAGGGCTATGGCTACACCTTC
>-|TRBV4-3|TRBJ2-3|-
CASSQEDRGDTQYF
TGCGCCAGCAGCCAAGAAGACCGCGGGGATACGCAGTATTTT
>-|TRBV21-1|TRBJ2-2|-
CASSIHKNTGELFF
TGTGCCAGCAGCATACACAAGAACACCGGGGAGCTGTTTTTT
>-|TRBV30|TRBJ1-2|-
CACSGSSGRTF
TGTGCCTGCTCCGGGAGCTCGGGGCGCACCTTC
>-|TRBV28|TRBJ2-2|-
CASSLFRDTGELFF
TGTGCCAGCAGCCTATTTCGGGACACCGGGGAGCTGTTTTTT
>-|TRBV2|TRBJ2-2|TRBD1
CASSVETGGARPNTGELFF
TGTGCCAGCAGTGTAGAGACAGGGGGCGCCCGGCCGAACACCGGGGAGCTGTTTTTT
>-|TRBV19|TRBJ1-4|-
CASSISGGTNEKLFF
TGTGCCAGTAGTATATCGGGAGGAACTAATGAAAAACTGTTTTTT
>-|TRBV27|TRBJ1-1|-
CASSPMGGRGWTEAFF
TGTGCCAGCAGCCCCATGGGTGGCAGGGGTTGGACTGAAGCTTTCTTT
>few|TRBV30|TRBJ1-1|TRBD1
CAWSGQGTEAFF
TGTGCCTGGAGTGGACAGGGGACTGAAGCTTTCTTT
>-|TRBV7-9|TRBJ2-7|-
CATSAGSSYEQYF
TGTGCCACCTCGGCAGGCAGCTCCTACGAGCAGTACTTC
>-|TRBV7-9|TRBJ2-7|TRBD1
CASSSGTDRVYEQYF
TGTGCCAGCAGCTCGGGAACGGACAGGGTGTACGAGCAGTACTTC